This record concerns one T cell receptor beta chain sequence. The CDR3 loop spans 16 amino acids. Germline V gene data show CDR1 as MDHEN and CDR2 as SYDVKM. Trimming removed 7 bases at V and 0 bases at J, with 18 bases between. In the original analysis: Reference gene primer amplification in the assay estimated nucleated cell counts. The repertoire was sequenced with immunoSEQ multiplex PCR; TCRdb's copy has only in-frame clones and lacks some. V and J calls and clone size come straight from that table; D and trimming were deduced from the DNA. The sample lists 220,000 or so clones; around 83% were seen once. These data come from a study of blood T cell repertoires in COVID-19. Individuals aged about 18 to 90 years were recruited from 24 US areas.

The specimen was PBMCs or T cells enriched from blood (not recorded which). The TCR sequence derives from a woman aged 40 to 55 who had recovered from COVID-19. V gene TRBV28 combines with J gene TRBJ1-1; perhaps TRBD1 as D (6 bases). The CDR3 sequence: CASMGGHTTLNTEAFF. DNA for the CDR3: TGTGCCAGCATGGGGGGGCACACGACCCTGAACACTGAAGCTTTCTTT.